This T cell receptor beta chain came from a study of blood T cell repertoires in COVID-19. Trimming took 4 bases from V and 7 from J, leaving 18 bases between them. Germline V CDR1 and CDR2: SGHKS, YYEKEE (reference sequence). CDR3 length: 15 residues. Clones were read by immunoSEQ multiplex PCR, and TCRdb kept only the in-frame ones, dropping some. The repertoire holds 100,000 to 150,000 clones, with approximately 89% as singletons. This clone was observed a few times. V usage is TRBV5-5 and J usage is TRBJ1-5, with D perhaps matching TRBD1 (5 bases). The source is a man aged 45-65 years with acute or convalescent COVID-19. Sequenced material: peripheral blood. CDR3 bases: TGTGCCAGCAGCCTCCGGGCGCAGGGCGGACAGCCCCAGCATTTT. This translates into CASSLRAQGGQPQHF.